The T cell receptor beta chain described here comes from a study of post-analysis software for immune sequencing data. Regarding the study as a whole: A significant reduction in normalized Chao1 diversity was observed in multiple sclerosis patients versus controls.

Regarding this clonotype: Its antigen is currently unknown.

Each TCR beta cDNA library carried unique molecular identifiers. There were roughly 1 to 11 million T cells, and 450,000 to 550,000 cDNA molecules came from them. MiXCR, applied by TCRdb to the PCR reads, yields one record per CDR3 protein. The table has some 260,000 distinct CDR3 sequences, 30% to 45% seen once. This sequence was found in a girl aged 5-17 years with multiple sclerosis. The sequencing input was blood.

This chain's CDR3 is CSAPRGAANTGELFF. The CDR3 nucleotides read TGCAGTGCGCCGAGAGGGGCGGCGAACACCGGGGAGCTGTTTTTT. The chain is built from TRBV20-1 and TRBJ2-2, with D possibly called TRBD1 or TRBD2 (5 bases each). This CDR3 is built from 15 residues. Per the germline V gene, CDR1 is DFQATT and CDR2 is SNEGSKA (reference sequence). V was cut by 6 bases and J by 0 bases, with 14 bases left in between.